These T cell receptor beta chains were read from a single sample in a study of T cells in Graves' hyperthyroidism and ophthalmopathy. MiXCR, run by TCRdb on the multiplex PCR reads, gives a single entry per CDR3 protein. The repertoire holds hundreds of thousands of distinct CDR3 sequences, with more than 45% as singletons. Source material: peripheral blood or thyroid tissue (not recorded which). All receptors come from a woman younger than 30 with Graves' hyperthyroidism. Both conserved end residues are part of each CDR3. D genes are given only for firm matches. Part of the rows lack a size; the others show once, few, many or a class for expanded clones.

TRBD1	TRBJ1-1	TRBV9	NA	CASSVSRDRGRTEAFF
NA	TRBJ2-7	TRBV14	few	CASSQDDLSSYEQYF
NA	TRBJ2-7	TRBV12-3/TRBV12-4	NA	CASSKPGPPDF
NA	TRBJ1-5	TRBV29-1	NA	CSVERGFGETQHF
TRBD1	TRBJ1-1	TRBV14	NA	CASSPRTGVGNTEAFF
TRBD1	TRBJ1-1	TRBV29-1	many	CSVLGQTNTEAFF
TRBD1	TRBJ1-3	TRBV20-1	NA	CSARKTGVGNTIYF
NA	TRBJ2-2	TRBV24-1	NA	CATSERVKTGELFF
TRBD1	TRBJ1-2	TRBV13	few	CASGQGRYGYTF
TRBD1	TRBJ1-1	TRBV7-9	NA	CASTPGQGAMNTEAFF
NA	TRBJ1-6	TRBV19	NA	CASKITGSDSPLHF
TRBD1	TRBJ2-7	TRBV2	once	CASSYDQQGPPYEQYF
NA	TRBJ2-3	TRBV7-9	NA	CASSLWSSGALDTQYF
NA	TRBJ1-2	TRBV2	few	CASSHRETYGYTF
NA	TRBJ1-5	TRBV20-1	NA	CSATLGQHF
NA	TRBJ1-1	TRBV18	NA	CASSPSMNTEALF
NA	TRBJ1-5	TRBV15	many	CATSEGGYRQPQHF
TRBD1	TRBJ2-5	TRBV9	NA	CASSQDRDRGETQYF
NA	TRBJ1-4	TRBV7-8	few	CASSSFSGTNEKLFF
TRBD2	TRBJ2-5	TRBV5-1	NA	CASSLALAGHRQETQYF
NA	TRBJ2-7	TRBV11-2	NA	CASSLVPGAGEQYF
TRBD1	TRBJ1-5	TRBV2	NA	CASSLTGTGGTQPQHF
NA	TRBJ1-2	TRBV20-1	few	CSAGLLDGYTF
TRBD2	TRBJ2-1	TRBV2	NA	CASSAGLAKNNEQFF
NA	TRBJ1-2	TRBV7-9	NA	CASTDSPNYGYTF
NA	TRBJ2-2	TRBV6-5	few	CASSHLTGELFF
NA	TRBJ2-5	TRBV27	few	CASSPALGAQETQYF
TRBD2	TRBJ2-2	TRBV2	few	CASEGLASGELFF
TRBD1	TRBJ1-2	TRBV29-1	NA	CSAAWDRVFGYTF
NA	TRBJ1-1	TRBV29-1	many	CSARTVNTEAFF
TRBD1	TRBJ1-1	TRBV10-3	many	CATLRDSGNTEAFF
NA	TRBJ2-6	TRBV10-3	many	CASSEGAGANVLTF